Described below is a single T cell receptor (beta chain) sequence and its context. The clone's antigen remains unknown. Within one base of it there is no much larger clone, and no base qualities were kept. According to the study, the label for this sample's time point signals: before natalizumab initiation. Every listed patient had earlier received interferon beta, and every PML patient was female. Blood samples at T0 were collected prior to the first natalizumab infusion. Ficoll-Hypaque density gradient centrifugation was used to isolate peripheral blood mononuclear cells. The data were obtained in a study of multiple sclerosis patients with progressive multifocal leukoencephalopathy (dated by TCRdb to the late 2010s). Study-level background: Roughly five MS patients treated with natalizumab who did not develop PML were sampled longitudinally as controls. Peripheral T and B cells were examined in MS patients who developed PML (4 under natalizumab, 1 after alemtuzumab) and in treated patients who did not develop PML. Two natalizumab-treated patients who later developed PML were followed longitudinally from before therapy through 6 and 12 months to PML onset. The goal was to find JC virus-specific or public T-cell expansions that arose at the time of PML onset.

V and J are truncated by 0 bases and 5 bases respectively, leaving an intervening sequence of 0 bases. From the germline V gene, CDR1 is SGDLS and CDR2 is YYNGEE. The CDR3 sequence holds 11 residues, the cysteine and phenylalanine included. Only the CDR3 DNA stays, 33 bases, in frame from base 1. The immunoSEQ two-step multiplex PCR at survey-level depth was used to amplify TRB CDR3 regions from genomic DNA. Synthetic inline TR CDR3 controls covering all V-J pairings were spiked into each PCR so that template counts could be estimated and amplification bias removed. Reads went through processing to reduce amplification and sequencing bias, and quantification was done against synthetic TR CDR3 analogs. The published analysis was carried out like this. In ImmunoSEQ Analyzer, raw data were processed so that out-of-frame sequences and CDR3s with stop codons were removed, with gene names following IMGT nomenclature. Normalized Shannon entropy, defined as 1 minus Pielou's evenness, served as the summary measure of repertoire diversity. Only TRB sequences sharing the V gene, the J gene and the CDR3 were counted as identical. Public PML clonotypes were CDR3s found in two or more PML-onset samples but not found earlier, in controls, or in public databases. Positional CDR3 amino acid composition was analyzed in Skylign with the observed count method. In TCRdb, the immuneACCESS table is reduced to in-frame sequences with V and J assigned. These tables do not hold every clone; where another copy was compared, an unresolved V gene accounts for under half, and the others remain unexplained. V, J and clone size were drawn from that table, and D and trimming were deduced from the DNA. The sample has 25,000 to 30,000 clones on record, around 90% of them singletons. The ten top clones hold over 0.95% of the sample.

What the study reported, not specific to this receptor: Given the small, descriptive cohort, it remained unclear whether the study findings reflect JC virus infection or general immunocompromise. When PML developed, neither common TRBV or TRBJ gene usage nor preferential TRBV-TRBJ pairings were detected. Only peripheral blood was analyzed, although cerebrospinal fluid or brain lymphocytes might be more informative for natalizumab-associated PML. In most PML patients, lower normalized Shannon entropy suggested less diverse TRB repertoires, while the natalizumab-treated controls had values close to 1. TRB clones with frequency above 0.5% were observed only in PML patients, but the clones expanded at PML onset were found to be already present before and during natalizumab therapy.

This receptor was obtained from a human donor with multiple sclerosis. The chain was built from TRBV9 and TRBJ2-1; the D gene is not confidently resolved. Sequenced material: PBMCs. The DNA sequence is TGTGCCAGCAGCGTAGACAATGAGCAGTTCTTC. Its protein product is CASSVDNEQFF.